Below are 31 T cell receptor beta chains sequenced from a single sample in a study of beta chain features in type 1 diabetes. All of the isolated RNA was reverse transcribed, so expressed TCRB transcripts were sequenced. Sequenced by immunoSEQ multiplex PCR; TCRdb stores in-frame clones only, minus some. The table includes about 360,000 clones, about 12% detected once. The sequencing input was naive CD4+ T cells from blood. The source of these receptors is a man aged 18-30 years in good health.

This clone has more than one count but fewer than ten. The junction departs from the called germline gene at one end, perhaps through a read error. J is TRBJ1-2 and V is TRBV30, with 7 bases that match TRBD1. In germline, CDR1 is GTSNPN, CDR2 SVGIG (reference sequence). This CDR3 comprises 9 residues. CDR3: CAWDRTGPF. In DNA form, the CDR3 reads TGTGCCTGGGACCGGACAGGACCCTTC.

The chain uses TRBV28 and TRBJ1-1, with 9 bases lining up with TRBD1. J gave up 10 bases and V 4 bases, and 1 base lay outside the gene matches. The germline V gene encodes CDR1 MDHEN and CDR2 SYDVKM. This CDR3 spans 11 amino acids. Here the CDR3 reads CASSSDRGAFF. The CDR3 DNA is TGTGCCAGCAGTTCGGACAGGGGAGCTTTCTTT. The variable domain in full, completed from reference TRBV28 and TRBJ1-1, reads DVKVTQSSRYLVKRTGEKVFLECVQDMDHENMFWYRQDPGLGLRLIYFSYDVKMKEKGDIPEGYSVSREKKERFSLILESASTNQTSMYLCASSSDRGAFFGQGTRLTVV.

This clone has a handful of counts. This chain uses TRBV18 with TRBJ2-3; tentative D call: TRBD1 (6 bases). The V end was cut by 3 bases, the J end by 8 bases, with 9 bases between. This CDR3 contains 12 residues. From germline, CDR1 is KGHSH and CDR2 LQKENI. This chain's CDR3 is CASSPGARTQYF. CDR3 nucleotide sequence: TGTGCCAGCTCACCGGGGGCGCGTACGCAGTATTTT.

V is TRBV19 and J is TRBJ2-3, with 7 bases that match TRBD1. V dropped 8 bases and J dropped 6; count of bases not matched to a gene: 8. The germline V gene encodes CDR1 LNHDA and CDR2 SQIVND (reference sequence). This CDR3 region has 13 residues. Written as DNA, the CDR3 is TGTGCCAGTTCGAGCGACAGGGCGGATACGCAGTATTTT. Protein product: CASSSDRADTQYF.

This clone was detected a few times. The CDR3 DNA reads as TGCGCCAGCAGCTTTACAGGGGGGAACACAGATACGCAGTATTTT. Translated: CASSFTGGNTDTQYF. The chain employs TRBV5-1 and TRBJ2-3; 8 bases agree with TRBD1. V dropped 2 bases and J dropped 2; count of bases not matched to a gene: 4. The CDR3 covers 15 residues. Looked up from germline, CDR1 is SGHRS and CDR2 is YFSETQ.

This clone showed up just a few times. The V and J genes are TRBV7-2 and TRBJ1-1; D might be TRBD1 (5 bases). This CDR3 has 13 amino acids. CDR1 is SGHTA, CDR2 FQGNSA, per germline. The V end lost 7 bases, the J end lost 8 bases, and 17 bases lay between the germline ends. In DNA form, the CDR3 reads TGTGCCAGCACCCCAAGACAGAGCTCCGAAGCTTTCTTT. Protein: CASTPRQSSEAFF.

The rearrangement links TRBV5-5 to TRBJ2-1; D might be TRBD2 (5 bases). The germline V gene has CDR1 SGHKS and CDR2 YYEKEE (reference sequence). This CDR3 is 16 amino acids long. Between the trimmed V and J ends, which lost 0 bases and 2 bases, there was a span of 12 bases. The CDR3 spells CASSLVGGATYNEQFF. As DNA, the CDR3 is TGTGCCAGCAGCTTGGTCGGAGGTGCCACCTACAATGAGCAGTTCTTC.

This clone came up a few times. V is TRBV28 and J is TRBJ2-7; the D gene is possibly TRBD2 (5 bases). This CDR3 region has 13 residues. With 3 bases removed from V and 4 bases from J, the gap between germline ends came to 10 bases. The V gene's germline CDR1 is MDHEN and CDR2 SYDVKM. In DNA, the CDR3 is TGTGCCAGCAGTTTGGTCTCGGGATACGAGCAGTACTTC. Translating it yields CASSLVSGYEQYF.

CDR3 nucleotides: TGCGCCAGCAGCCCGACAGGGGGCCAAGAGACCCAGTACTTC. Its translation is CASSPTGGQETQYF. The chain employs TRBV4-3 and TRBJ2-5; TRBD1 aligns across 9 bases. Losses at the gene ends were 4 bases for V and 1 base for J; bases not matched to a gene: 1. CDR3 size: 14 residues. In germline, CDR1 is LGHNA, CDR2 YSLEER.

Only a few counts were recorded for this clone. The chain recombines TRBV19 with TRBJ2-5, with D possibly TRBD1 on 5 matching bases. Trimming pared 6 bases from V and 5 bases from J, leaving 13 bases between. The germline V gene has CDR1 LNHDA and CDR2 SQIVND (reference sequence). The length of the CDR3 is 13 residues. DNA for the CDR3: TGTGCCAGTAGCATACAGGTAAAGGAGACCCAGTACTTC. The encoded protein is CASSIQVKETQYF.

This chain connects TRBV7-2 to TRBJ2-3; D is possibly TRBD2 (6 bases). The CDR3 extends over 14 amino acids. Germline V CDR1 and CDR2: SGHTA, FQGNSA. Trimming took 7 bases from V and 1 from J, leaving 12 bases between them. The CDR3 bases are TGTGCCAGCACCCTGACGGGAGGCACAGATACGCAGTATTTT. Amino acid sequence: CASTLTGGTDTQYF.

J is TRBJ1-2 and V is TRBV6-6, with 11 bases lining up with TRBD1. Germline loops: CDR1 MNHNY, CDR2 SVGAGI (reference sequence). The CDR3 has 13 amino acids. Losses at the gene ends were 4 bases for V and 8 bases for J; bases not matched to a gene: 3. The CDR3 spells CASSSGQGEGYTF. Written as DNA, the CDR3 is TGTGCCAGCAGTTCGGGACAGGGGGAGGGCTACACCTTC.

The V call is TRBV6-5, the J call TRBJ2-3; D uncertain. CDR3 length: 15 amino acids. Trimming removed 0 bases at V and 4 bases at J, with 11 bases between. Looked up from germline, CDR1 is MNHEY and CDR2 is SVGAGI. As DNA, the CDR3 is TGTGCCAGCAGTTACTCGTATGCTCGGGCAGATACGCAGTATTTT. The encoded protein is CASSYSYARADTQYF.

The V call is TRBV6-1, the J call TRBJ1-5; no clear D gene. From germline, CDR1 is MNHNS and CDR2 SASEGT. This CDR3 region has 14 residues. V was pared by 1 base and J by 4 bases, with 8 bases between. The CDR3 spells CASSEVSGNQPQHF. CDR3 nucleotide sequence: TGTGCCAGCAGTGAAGTATCGGGGAATCAGCCCCAGCATTTT.

This clone was observed a few times. The V call is TRBV28, the J call TRBJ1-1; 8 bases are a match to TRBD1. Germline CDR1 is MDHEN and CDR2 is SYDVKM. Germline trimming cut 5 bases from V and 10 bases from J; bases unmatched to any gene: 9. This CDR3 has 13 amino acids. CDR3 protein: CASSPRYRGRAFF. The CDR3 DNA sequence: TGTGCCAGCAGTCCGCGGTACAGGGGGAGAGCTTTCTTT.

CDR3 sequence reads: CASSLVGTSVGSYNEQFF. The CDR3 DNA reads as TGTGCCAGCAGCTTAGTAGGGACTAGCGTAGGTTCCTACAATGAGCAGTTCTTC. The chain is built from TRBV7-2 and TRBJ2-1; 10 positions match TRBD2. CDR1 and CDR2 (germline): SGHTA, FQGNSA. This CDR3 contains 18 residues. With 1 base clipped from V and 1 base from J, the junction kept 7 bases outside the gene matches. The entire variable domain, with the rest obtained from reference TRBV7-2 and TRBJ2-1, is as follows: GAGVSQSPSNKVTEKGKDVELRCDPISGHTALYWYRQSLGQGLEFLIYFQGNSAPDKSGLPSDRFSAERTGGSVSTLTIQRTQQEDSAVYLCASSLVGTSVGSYNEQFFGPGTRLTVL.

The chain couples TRBV10-3 to TRBJ2-7; TRBD2 aligns across 15 bases. After removal of 6 bases from V and 6 bases from J, the junction contained 6 bases not matched to a gene. The CDR3 contains 15 residues. CDR1 and CDR2 from the germline V gene are ENHRY and SYGVKD. CDR3 loop: CAISPGLAGGGEQYF. CDR3 DNA: TGTGCCATCAGCCCGGGACTAGCGGGAGGTGGCGAGCAGTACTTC.

The table lists this clone with a few counts. This chain links TRBV30 with TRBJ1-2; TRBD1 is a possible D gene (5 bases). Trimming shortened V by 2 bases and J by 4 bases, and 11 bases separated the two germline ends. Germline V gives CDR1 GTSNPN, CDR2 SVGIG (reference sequence). This CDR3 comprises 13 residues. This CDR3 is CAWSLDIPYGYTF. The CDR3 coding sequence is TGTGCCTGGAGTTTGGACATCCCCTATGGCTACACCTTC.

This clone was seen a few times. This sample includes further DNA sequences coding for the same CDR3. The chain carries TRBV5-1 and TRBJ1-1; no firm D call. The CDR3 runs 14 residues. Germline CDR1 and CDR2: SGHRS and YFSETQ. V was trimmed by 0 bases and J by 0 bases, leaving 6 bases between them. CDR3 protein: CASSLDSLNTEAFF. In nucleotides, the CDR3 is TGCGCCAGCAGCTTGGATAGCTTGAACACTGAAGCTTTCTTT.

This chain links TRBV18 with TRBJ2-5, with D perhaps TRBD1 (5 bases). The germline V gene encodes CDR1 KGHSH and CDR2 LQKENI. The CDR3 loop spans 14 amino acids. Deletions cut 3 bases from V and 1 base from J, with 9 bases between. The CDR3 sequence is CASSPQGPQETQYF. The CDR3 bases are TGTGCCAGCTCACCGCAGGGCCCCCAAGAGACCCAGTACTTC.

This clone was observed a few times. The V and J genes are TRBV7-2 and TRBJ1-1; TRBD1 might be the D (6 bases). The CDR3 is 14 residues long. The germline V gene has CDR1 SGHTA and CDR2 FQGNSA. Trimming removed 5 bases from V and 1 base from J, with 11 bases in between. CDR3 sequence (DNA): TGTGCCAGCAGCATGGGACACAGGAACACTGAAGCTTTCTTT. This sequence encodes CASSMGHRNTEAFF.

This sequence joins TRBV6-6 and TRBJ1-1; D is ambiguous. Germline CDR1 reads MNHNY; CDR2 reads SVGAGI (reference sequence). Trimming removed 7 bases from V and 4 bases from J, with 13 bases in between. CDR3 length equals 13 residues. CDR3 region: CASNGGASTEAFF. The CDR3 nucleotides are TGTGCCAGCAATGGAGGCGCGAGCACTGAAGCTTTCTTT.

The chain carries TRBV30 and TRBJ2-4; tentatively, D is TRBD1 (6 bases). V lost 0 bases and J 7 bases, leaving 13 bases between the germline ends. This CDR3 is built from 14 residues. Germline CDR1 reads GTSNPN; CDR2 reads SVGIG (reference sequence). In nucleotides, the CDR3 is TGTGCCTGGAGTGTGCAGGGGATGGGGAACATTCAGTACTTC. Translation: CAWSVQGMGNIQYF.

The J gene is TRBJ2-3, the V gene TRBV9; D unresolved. Trimming removed 4 bases at V and 10 bases at J, with 16 bases between. The CDR3 contains 13 residues. Germline V CDR1 and CDR2: SGDLS, YYNGEE. The CDR3 is CASSLPLGPAQYF. For the CDR3, the DNA is TGTGCCAGCAGCCTCCCCCTGGGCCCTGCGCAGTATTTT.

The CDR3 bases are TGTGCCAGCAGCCAAAAGGCAGGGCATGGCATGAACACTGAAGCTTTCTTT. Amino acid sequence: CASSQKAGHGMNTEAFF. V and J are TRBV7-2 and TRBJ1-1; possibly TRBD1 for D (5 bases). Germline CDR1 SGHTA, CDR2 FQGNSA. The V and J ends lost 5 bases and 0 bases respectively, with 19 bases between them. This CDR3 is built from 17 residues.

This clone was seen a handful of times. The chain links TRBV9 to TRBJ1-6; TRBD1 matches 10 bases. The J segment lost 10 bases and the V segment lost 3 bases, leaving 7 bases of the junction unmatched. Germline V gene sequence: CDR1 SGDLS, CDR2 YYNGEE. The CDR3 loop spans 15 amino acids. This CDR3 is CASSALDRGESPLHF. The CDR3 DNA reads as TGTGCCAGCAGCGCGTTGGACAGGGGGGAATCACCCCTCCACTTT.

The genes are TRBV15 and TRBJ1-5; D gene uncertain. The V gene lost 0 bases and the J gene lost 12 bases, with 9 bases spanning the gap. The germline V gene has CDR1 LNHNV and CDR2 YYDKDF (reference sequence). The CDR3 consists of 12 residues. The CDR3 here is CATSRDQGSQHF. The CDR3 DNA reads TGTGCCACCAGCAGAGATCAAGGGAGCCAGCATTTT.

Only a few counts were recorded for this clone. The gene calls are TRBV28 and TRBJ2-3; D unclear. Germline V gene data show CDR1 as MDHEN and CDR2 as SYDVKM. This CDR3 is built from 14 residues. With 4 bases removed from V and 2 bases from J, the gap between germline ends came to 10 bases. For the CDR3, the DNA is TGTGCCAGCAGTTCCCGGCGGTACACAGATACGCAGTATTTT. Protein product: CASSSRRYTDTQYF. Using reference TRBV28 and TRBJ2-3 for the parts outside the CDR3, the full variable domain is DVKVTQSSRYLVKRTGEKVFLECVQDMDHENMFWYRQDPGLGLRLIYFSYDVKMKEKGDIPEGYSVSREKKERFSLILESASTNQTSMYLCASSSRRYTDTQYFGPGTRLTVL.

CDR3 amino acids: CASSSTVSTYEQYF. The CDR3 nucleotides read TGCGCCAGCAGCTCGACAGTTTCCACTTACGAGCAGTACTTC. The chain has TRBV5-1 and TRBJ2-7, with a tentative D call TRBD1 (5 bases). In germline, CDR1 is SGHRS, CDR2 YFSETQ. The V and J ends lost 3 bases and 4 bases respectively, with 14 bases between them. The CDR3 loop spans 14 amino acids.

V and J are TRBV6-5 and TRBJ1-5; TRBD1 is a possible D gene (5 bases). The V end was cut by 0 bases, the J end by 0 bases, with 9 bases between. The CDR3 length is 16 residues. Per the germline V gene, CDR1 is MNHEY and CDR2 is SVGAGI. The CDR3 DNA sequence: TGTGCCAGCAGTTACTCACCAGGGTATAGCAATCAGCCCCAGCATTTT. It yields the protein CASSYSPGYSNQPQHF.

The chain joins TRBV9 to TRBJ2-3; TRBD2 aligns across 11 bases. Per germline, CDR1 SGDLS and CDR2 YYNGEE. The CDR3 extends over 15 amino acids. Losses at the gene ends were 4 bases for V and 3 bases for J; bases not matched to a gene: 4. The CDR3 is CASSLAGGMTDTQYF. The DNA for the CDR3 is TGTGCCAGCAGCCTAGCGGGGGGCATGACAGATACGCAGTATTTT.